What follows are 32 T cell receptor beta chains derived from one specimen sequenced in a study of T-cell memory formation after mild COVID-19. From the 5' RACE reads, TCRdb called clonotypes with MiXCR, one entry per CDR3 protein. The sample includes about 140,000 distinct CDR3 sequences, approximately 26% of them seen just once. Sequenced input: PBMCs or a T cell subset sorted from them (not recorded which). The receptors were sampled from an adult woman who had mild COVID-19 (a few samples of this study predate the infection). Cell type and time point are not known.

This chain uses TRBV5-6 with TRBJ1-1, with D unresolved. The CDR3 contains 14 residues. Germline CDR1 and CDR2: SGHDT and YYEEEE. V was shortened by 0 bases and J by 1 base, with 7 bases between the two germline ends. The CDR3 loop reads CASSLDGPNTEAFF. CDR3 sequence (DNA): TGTGCCAGCAGCTTGGACGGACCGAACACTGAAGCTTTCTTT.

This CDR3 reads CATSDLPGGTPGELFF. CDR3 DNA: TGTGCCACCAGTGATTTGCCAGGGGGCACCCCCGGGGAGCTGTTTTTT. The V call is TRBV24-1, the J call TRBJ2-2, with 8 nucleotides matching TRBD1. In germline, CDR1 is KGHDR, CDR2 SFDVKD. The CDR3 sequence is 16 residues long. V dropped 0 bases and J dropped 6; count of bases not matched to a gene: 5.

A single count supports this clonotype. V is TRBV27 and J is TRBJ2-3; D perhaps matches TRBD2 (6 bases). V was shortened by 5 bases and J by 1 base, with 16 bases between the two germline ends. The CDR3 sequence is 16 residues long. Germline V gene sequence: CDR1 MNHEY, CDR2 SMNVEV (reference sequence). CDR3 DNA sequence: TGTGCCAGCAGTCCCCCTAGCGTTCAGGGCACAGATACGCAGTATTTT. As protein: CASSPPSVQGTDTQYF.

This clonotype showed up just a few times. The V and J genes are TRBV2 and TRBJ2-1; no definite D call. The CDR3 contains 12 residues. Trimming took off 1 base at V and 7 bases at J, with 5 bases between the two ends. The germline V gene has CDR1 SNHLY and CDR2 FYNNEI. DNA of the CDR3: TGTGCCAGCAGTGAAGATGGGAATGAGCAGTTCTTC. It is translated as CASSEDGNEQFF.

The J gene is TRBJ2-3, the V gene TRBV6-5, with a weak D call TRBD2 (7 bases). V dropped 0 bases and J dropped 3 bases, with 16 bases sitting between them. The CDR3 length is 17 residues. Looked up from germline, CDR1 is MNHEY and CDR2 is SVGAGI. The CDR3 spells CASSYSRGGGPTDTQYF. CDR3 sequence (DNA): TGTGCCAGCAGTTACTCGAGGGGGGGAGGGCCAACAGATACGCAGTATTTT.

This clonotype came up a few times. V gene TRBV7-8 combines with J gene TRBJ2-7; possible D gene TRBD2, 5 bases. This CDR3 contains 12 residues. Trimming pared 5 bases from V and 3 bases from J, leaving 8 bases between. Germline V gives CDR1 SGHVS, CDR2 FQNEAQ. The CDR3 spells CASSQRVYEQYF. As DNA, the CDR3 is TGTGCCAGCAGCCAGAGGGTCTACGAGCAGTACTTC.

A few counts support this clonotype. The V and J genes are TRBV6-5 and TRBJ2-2; D remains unclear. The CDR3 consists of 15 residues. V lost 6 bases and J 3 bases, leaving 14 bases between the germline ends. The germline V gene has CDR1 MNHEY and CDR2 SVGAGI. The CDR3 nucleotides are TGTGCCAGCAGGCCTCCCGACCAATACACCGGGGAGCTGTTTTTT. It specifies CASRPPDQYTGELFF.

In its sample, this clonotype was seen a few times. The chain combines TRBV15 with TRBJ2-7; unclear D gene. CDR1 and CDR2 (germline): LNHNV, YYDKDF (reference sequence). The CDR3 extends over 15 amino acids. V lost 1 base and J lost 3, with 13 bases in between. CDR3 protein: CATSRVKETIYEQYF. In nucleotides, the CDR3 is TGTGCCACCAGCAGAGTGAAGGAGACCATCTACGAGCAGTACTTC.

V gene TRBV5-6 combines with J gene TRBJ1-5; TRBD1 aligns across 9 bases. CDR1 and CDR2 from the germline V gene are SGHDT and YYEEEE. The CDR3 spans 17 residues. Losses at the gene ends were 4 bases for V and 4 bases for J; bases not matched to a gene: 12. CDR3 sequence: CASSARDRDIGNQPQHF. The CDR3 nucleotides are TGTGCCAGCAGCGCCCGGGACAGGGATATTGGTAATCAGCCCCAGCATTTT.

This clonotype turned up a few times. The chain recombines TRBV10-3 with TRBJ2-1; D is ambiguous. The CDR3 covers 11 residues. The germline V gene has CDR1 ENHRY and CDR2 SYGVKD. V gave up 8 bases and J gave up 6 bases, with 8 bases separating them. The CDR3 region has the DNA TGTGCCATCTCCGAAGCCAATGAGCAGTTCTTC. Its protein product is CAISEANEQFF.

The CDR3 nucleotides are TGCAGCGTTGCACAGGGCTACGAGCAGTACTTC. Translating it yields CSVAQGYEQYF. This chain uses TRBV29-1 with TRBJ2-7; TRBD1 might be the D (6 bases). Germline lookup yields CDR1 SQVTM and CDR2 ANQGSEA. The CDR3 is made up of 11 amino acids. Trimming removed 4 bases at V and 3 bases at J, with 7 bases between.

This clonotype was detected only a few times. The chain carries TRBV20-1 and TRBJ2-3, with TRBD2 matching over 10 bases. Germline trimming cut 0 bases from V and 2 bases from J; bases unmatched to any gene: 5. CDR1 DFQATT and CDR2 SNEGSKA come from the germline V gene (reference sequence). This CDR3 has 16 residues. The CDR3: CSARDQAGGDTDTQYF. The DNA for the CDR3 is TGCAGTGCTAGAGACCAAGCGGGAGGGGACACAGATACGCAGTATTTT.

The chain's CDR3 is CASSAPGQHYGYTF. The CDR3 nucleotides read TGTGCCAGCAGCGCGCCGGGACAGCACTATGGCTACACCTTC. The V and J genes are TRBV7-9 and TRBJ1-2; TRBD1 aligns across 7 bases. Trimming cost V 5 bases and J 3 bases; bases outside gene matches: 6. Germline-derived CDR1 and CDR2 are SEHNR and FQNEAQ (reference sequence). The CDR3 loop spans 14 amino acids.

DNA of the CDR3: TGCGCCAGCAGCTCAGGACAGGGCAATTCGATGAGGGAGCAGTTCTTC. This gives the protein CASSSGQGNSMREQFF. The rearrangement links TRBV5-1 to TRBJ2-1; 8 nucleotides align to TRBD1. V dropped 3 bases and J dropped 10; count of bases not matched to a gene: 15. CDR1 and CDR2 from the germline V gene are SGHRS and YFSETQ. The CDR3 is made up of 16 amino acids.

The chain couples TRBV29-1 to TRBJ2-7; 8 bases map to TRBD1. Losses at the gene ends were 5 bases for V and 4 bases for J; bases not matched to a gene: 4. The CDR3 sequence is 12 residues long. Germline V gene sequence: CDR1 SQVTM, CDR2 ANQGSEA. The CDR3 DNA is TGCAGCGTTAGACAGGGGACGTACGAGCAGTACTTC. It is translated as CSVRQGTYEQYF.

The V gene is TRBV7-9, the J gene TRBJ2-7, with 10 bases identical to TRBD1. V was clipped by 4 bases and J by 7 bases; unmatched bases: 10. The germline CDR1 and CDR2 sequences are SEHNR and FQNEAQ (reference sequence). This CDR3 has 15 amino acids. CDR3 bases: TGTGCCAGCAGCTCAGACAGGGGGCCCTTGGGGGAGCAGTACTTC. Translated: CASSSDRGPLGEQYF.

This clonotype was observed a single time. The rearrangement joins TRBV19 to TRBJ2-1; D is uncertain. Trimming cost V 3 bases and J 7 bases, with 16 bases left between them. Germline V gene data show CDR1 as LNHDA and CDR2 as SQIVND (reference sequence). This CDR3 is 15 amino acids long. The CDR3 is CASSIIRQVTNEQFF. The CDR3 DNA is TGTGCCAGTAGTATTATCAGGCAGGTAACAAATGAGCAGTTCTTC.

V is TRBV6-2 or TRBV6-3 and J is TRBJ2-1, with 8 bases that match TRBD2. J gave up 4 bases and V 4 bases, and 6 bases lay outside the gene matches. CDR1 MNHEY and CDR2 SVGEGT come from the germline V gene. This CDR3 is 15 amino acids long. The CDR3 loop is CASSSREGIYNEQFF. In DNA, the CDR3 is TGTGCCAGCAGTTCCCGGGAGGGAATATACAATGAGCAGTTCTTC.

V gene TRBV7-9 combines with J gene TRBJ1-2, with D perhaps matching TRBD1 (6 bases). V lost 2 bases to trimming and J lost 3 bases, with 10 bases between them. The CDR3 totals 14 residues. CDR1 and CDR2 from the germline V gene are SEHNR and FQNEAQ (reference sequence). CDR3 in amino acids: CASSLIQGDYGYTF. As DNA, the CDR3 is TGTGCCAGCAGCTTAATACAGGGCGACTATGGCTACACCTTC.

This clonotype was counted only a few times. The chain couples TRBV7-9 to TRBJ1-2, with unresolved D. This CDR3 comprises 14 residues. Germline V gene data show CDR1 as SEHNR and CDR2 as FQNEAQ (reference sequence). Between the trimmed V and J ends, which lost 5 bases and 2 bases, there was a span of 12 bases. CDR3 sequence (DNA): TGTGCCAGCAGCGGAGAGAAGGGAAACTATGGCTACACCTTC. Residues: CASSGEKGNYGYTF.

This rearrangement joins TRBV20-1 to TRBJ2-3; 9 bases agree with TRBD1. This CDR3 is built from 13 residues. Trimming took 7 bases from V and 3 from J; bases not matched to a gene: 5. Germline assignment: CDR1 DFQATT and CDR2 SNEGSKA (reference sequence). The CDR3 spells CSERDRVTDTQYF. In DNA, the CDR3 is TGCAGTGAGAGGGACAGGGTAACAGATACGCAGTATTTT.

V is TRBV27 and J is TRBJ2-7; a weak D match, TRBD1 (6 bases). Germline V CDR1 and CDR2: MNHEY, SMNVEV (reference sequence). The CDR3 is 14 residues long. V was cut by 2 bases and J by 3 bases, with 11 bases left in between. This chain's CDR3 is CASSLLTGIYEQYF. The CDR3 DNA sequence: TGTGCCAGCAGTTTACTTACAGGGATCTACGAGCAGTACTTC.

The rearrangement links TRBV5-5 to TRBJ1-6, with a tentative D call TRBD1 (5 bases). The CDR3 loop spans 15 amino acids. V was cut by 7 bases and J by 8 bases, with 19 bases left in between. Germline V gene data show CDR1 as SGHKS and CDR2 as YYEKEE (reference sequence). The CDR3 nucleotides read TGTGCCAGCGGCGGAAGTGGGGGTCTCGATTCACCCCTCCACTTT. Translated, it gives CASGGSGGLDSPLHF.

The rearrangement joins TRBV6-1 to TRBJ1-1; D gene uncertain. The CDR3 runs 16 residues. Trimming stripped 2 bases from V and 0 bases from J, with 13 bases between. In germline, CDR1 is MNHNS, CDR2 SASEGT. CDR3 nucleotides: TGTGCCAGCAGTGAACAAGGGTGGCGGATGAACACTGAAGCTTTCTTT. It is translated as CASSEQGWRMNTEAFF.

This clonotype has a handful of counts. V is TRBV29-1 and J is TRBJ1-2, with D hard to call. V dropped 0 bases and J dropped 8 bases, with 13 bases sitting between them. CDR1 is SQVTM, CDR2 ANQGSEA, per germline. The CDR3 covers 13 residues. The CDR3 sequence is CSVEEGELWGYTF. The CDR3 DNA is TGCAGCGTTGAAGAAGGTGAATTGTGGGGCTACACCTTC.

This clonotype was found a few times. The rearrangement links TRBV2 to TRBJ2-1; 8 positions match TRBD1. From germline, CDR1 is SNHLY and CDR2 FYNNEI. The CDR3 sequence is 16 residues long. The V and J ends lost 5 bases and 0 bases, in that order; junction bases with no gene match: 6. The DNA for the CDR3 is TGTGCCAGCAGTTGGTCAGGGGGCACCTCCTACAATGAGCAGTTCTTC. The encoded protein is CASSWSGGTSYNEQFF.

This clonotype turned up a few times. The chain combines TRBV5-1 with TRBJ1-1; D remains unclear. CDR3 size: 15 residues. The V gene's germline CDR1 is SGHRS and CDR2 YFSETQ. V was clipped by 4 bases and J by 2 bases, with 15 bases between them. The CDR3 DNA follows: TGCGCCAGCAGCCCTCTCGAGGCTTTTAACACTGAAGCTTTCTTT. It codes for CASSPLEAFNTEAFF.

The rearrangement joins TRBV12-3 or TRBV12-4 to TRBJ2-5; the match to TRBD2 covers 16 bases. J gave up 7 bases and V 6 bases, and 5 bases lay outside the gene matches. The CDR3 contains 15 residues. CDR3 loop: CASSPGTSGGATQYF. CDR3 sequence (DNA): TGTGCCAGCAGCCCCGGGACTAGCGGGGGGGCGACCCAGTACTTC.

The V and J genes are TRBV6-1 and TRBJ2-1, with D perhaps TRBD1 (5 bases). Per germline, CDR1 MNHNS and CDR2 SASEGT. The length of the CDR3 is 14 residues. Trimming removed 6 bases at V and 0 bases at J, with 9 bases between. CDR3 nucleotides: TGTGCCAGCAGGAAGGGGAACTCCTACAATGAGCAGTTCTTC. Translating it yields CASRKGNSYNEQFF.

The rearrangement joins TRBV29-1 to TRBJ2-7; D unclear. The CDR3 sequence is 14 residues long. In germline, CDR1 is SQVTM, CDR2 ANQGSEA. The V end lost 6 bases, the J end lost 4 bases, and 19 bases lay between the germline ends. This CDR3 is CSVGKLGITYEQYF. CDR3 nucleotides: TGCAGCGTGGGAAAGCTGGGAATAACGTACGAGCAGTACTTC.

The V gene is TRBV5-4, the J gene TRBJ2-7; D is ambiguous. The CDR3 spans 13 residues. Germline values: CDR1 SGHNT, CDR2 YYREEE (reference sequence). Trimming stripped 1 base from V and 2 bases from J, with 7 bases between. The CDR3 nucleotides are TGTGCCAGCAGCTTGTTCCCCACCTACGAGCAGTACTTC. This codes for CASSLFPTYEQYF.

This clonotype was found a few times. The chain employs TRBV12-3 or TRBV12-4 and TRBJ2-7, with TRBD1 as a possible D gene (6 bases). Trimming took off 9 bases at V and 10 bases at J, with 16 bases between the two ends. CDR3 length: 11 amino acids. The CDR3 is CASRGQGLQYF. CDR3 coding DNA: TGTGCCAGTCGCGGGCAGGGGTTACAGTACTTC.